What follows is one T cell receptor beta chain and its context. No antigen is known for it. A deep-level run was used for the assay. Assay: immunoSEQ multiplex PCR; the TCRdb copy retains only in-frame clones and omits some. Among 2,100,000 or so clones listed, about 94% were seen once. The data belong to a study of shared clonotypes between healthy human individuals. Overall study context: A donor's plate count was three for CD4 naive and three for CD4 memory; CD8 naive had two and CD8 memory one. Findings of the study overall: Relative to clonotypes present in all four donors, those not shared had lower generation probabilities.

CDR1 SGHTA and CDR2 FQGNSA come from the germline V gene. J was trimmed by 2 bases and V by 0 bases; bases with no gene match: 1. The CDR3 is made up of 15 amino acids. The sample was naive CD4+ T cells sorted from blood. Subset reported: CD45RA+ positively selected. The genes are TRBV7-2 and TRBJ2-1; 7 bases fit TRBD2. This receptor was identified in a man aged 18-30 years in good health. The CDR3 sequence: CASSLAAGTYNEQFF. As DNA, the CDR3 is TGTGCCAGCAGCTTAGCAGCGGGGACCTACAATGAGCAGTTCTTC. The full variable domain, in which reference TRBV7-2 and TRBJ2-1 provide the parts outside the CDR3, is GAGVSQSPSNKVTEKGKDVELRCDPISGHTALYWYRQSLGQGLEFLIYFQGNSAPDKSGLPSDRFSAERTGGSVSTLTIQRTQQEDSAVYLCASSLAAGTYNEQFFGPGTRLTVL.